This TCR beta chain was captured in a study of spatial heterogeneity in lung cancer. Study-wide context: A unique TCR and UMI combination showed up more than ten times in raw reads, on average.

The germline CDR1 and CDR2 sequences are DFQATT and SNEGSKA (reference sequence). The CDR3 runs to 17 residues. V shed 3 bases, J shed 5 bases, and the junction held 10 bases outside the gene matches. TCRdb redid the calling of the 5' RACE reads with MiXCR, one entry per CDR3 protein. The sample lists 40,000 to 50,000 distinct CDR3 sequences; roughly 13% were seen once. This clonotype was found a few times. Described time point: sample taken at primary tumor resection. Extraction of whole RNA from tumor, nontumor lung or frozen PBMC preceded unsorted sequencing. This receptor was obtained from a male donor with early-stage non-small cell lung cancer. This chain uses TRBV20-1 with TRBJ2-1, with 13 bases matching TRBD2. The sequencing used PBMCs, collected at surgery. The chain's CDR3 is CSASPAQLAGGDNEQFF. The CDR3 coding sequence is TGCAGTGCTAGCCCAGCCCAACTAGCGGGAGGGGACAATGAGCAGTTCTTC.